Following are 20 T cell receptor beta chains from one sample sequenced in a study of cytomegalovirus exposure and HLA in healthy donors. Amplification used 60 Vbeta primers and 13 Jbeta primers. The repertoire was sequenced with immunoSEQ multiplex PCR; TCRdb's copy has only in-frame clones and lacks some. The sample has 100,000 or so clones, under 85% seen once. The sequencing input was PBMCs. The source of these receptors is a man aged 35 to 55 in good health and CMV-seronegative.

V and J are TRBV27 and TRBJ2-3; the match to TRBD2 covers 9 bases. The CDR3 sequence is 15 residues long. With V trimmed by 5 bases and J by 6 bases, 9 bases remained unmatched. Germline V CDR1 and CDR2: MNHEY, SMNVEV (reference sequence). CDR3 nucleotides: TGTGCCAGCAGTCGCGCGGGGGGGCCAACTGATACGCAGTATTTT. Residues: CASSRAGGPTDTQYF.

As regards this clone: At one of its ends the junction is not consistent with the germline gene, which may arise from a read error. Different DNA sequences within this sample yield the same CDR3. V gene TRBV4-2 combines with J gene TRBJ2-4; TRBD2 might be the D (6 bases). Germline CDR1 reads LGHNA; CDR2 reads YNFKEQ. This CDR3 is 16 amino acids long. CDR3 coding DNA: TGTGCTAGCAGCCAACTCCGGGGGTTGGCCAAAAACATTCAGTACTTC. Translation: CASSQLRGLAKNIQYF.

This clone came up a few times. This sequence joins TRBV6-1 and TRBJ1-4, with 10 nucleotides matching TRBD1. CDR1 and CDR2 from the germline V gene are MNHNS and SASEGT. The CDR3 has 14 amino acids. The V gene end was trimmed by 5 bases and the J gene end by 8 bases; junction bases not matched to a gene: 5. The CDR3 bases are TGTGCCAGCAGTTCGGGACAGGGGATGGAAAAACTGTTTTTT. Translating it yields CASSSGQGMEKLFF.

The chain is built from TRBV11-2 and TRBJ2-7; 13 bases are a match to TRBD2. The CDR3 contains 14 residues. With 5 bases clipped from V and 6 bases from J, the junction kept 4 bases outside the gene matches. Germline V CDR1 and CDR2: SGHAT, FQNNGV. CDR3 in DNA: TGTGCCAGCAGCGCGGGACTAGCGGGGCCCGAGCAGTACTTC. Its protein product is CASSAGLAGPEQYF.

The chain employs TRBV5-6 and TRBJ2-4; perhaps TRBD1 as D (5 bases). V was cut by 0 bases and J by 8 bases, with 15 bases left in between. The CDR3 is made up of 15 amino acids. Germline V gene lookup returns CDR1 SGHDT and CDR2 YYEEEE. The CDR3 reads CASSLVSGKGDIQYF. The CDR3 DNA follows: TGTGCCAGCAGCTTGGTGTCAGGGAAAGGAGACATTCAGTACTTC.

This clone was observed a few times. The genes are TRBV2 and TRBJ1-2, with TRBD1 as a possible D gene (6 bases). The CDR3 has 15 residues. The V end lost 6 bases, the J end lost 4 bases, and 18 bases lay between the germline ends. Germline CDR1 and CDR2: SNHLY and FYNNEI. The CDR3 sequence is CASSAGQTTLYGYTF. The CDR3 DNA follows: TGTGCCAGCAGCGCTGGACAGACCACCCTCTATGGCTACACCTTC.

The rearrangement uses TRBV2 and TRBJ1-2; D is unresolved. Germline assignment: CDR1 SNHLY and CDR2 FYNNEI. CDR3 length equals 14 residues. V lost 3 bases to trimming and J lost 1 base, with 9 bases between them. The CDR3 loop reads CASSDRPLNYGYTF. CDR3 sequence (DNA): TGTGCCAGCAGTGACAGGCCCCTTAACTATGGCTACACCTTC.

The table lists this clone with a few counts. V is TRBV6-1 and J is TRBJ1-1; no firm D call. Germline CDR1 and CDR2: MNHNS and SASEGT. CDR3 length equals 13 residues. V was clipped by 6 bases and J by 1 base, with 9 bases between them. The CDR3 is CASRPPGNTEAFF. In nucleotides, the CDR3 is TGTGCCAGCAGACCCCCCGGGAACACTGAAGCTTTCTTT.

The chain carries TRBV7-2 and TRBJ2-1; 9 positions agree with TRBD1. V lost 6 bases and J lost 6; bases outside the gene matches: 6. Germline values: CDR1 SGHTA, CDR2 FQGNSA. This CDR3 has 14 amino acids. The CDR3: CASSRDRAPNEQFF. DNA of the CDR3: TGTGCCAGCAGTCGGGACAGGGCTCCCAATGAGCAGTTCTTC.

CDR3 DNA sequence: TGCGCCAGCAGCTTCGGCGGGCAAGAGACCCAGTACTTC. Translation gives CASSFGGQETQYF. The rearrangement uses TRBV5-1 and TRBJ2-5; D may be TRBD2 (5 bases). Looked up from germline, CDR1 is SGHRS and CDR2 is YFSETQ. V was pared by 2 bases and J by 2 bases, with 7 bases between. The CDR3 spans 13 residues.

Here the CDR3 reads CASSRDSFSYNSPLHF. The DNA for the CDR3 is TGTGCCAGCAGTCGGGACAGTTTCTCCTATAATTCACCCCTCCACTTT. The V and J genes are TRBV2 and TRBJ1-6, with 7 bases that match TRBD1. Trimming at V came to 5 bases and at J to 0 bases, leaving 4 bases not matched to a gene. Germline V CDR1 and CDR2: SNHLY, FYNNEI. This CDR3 contains 16 residues.

CDR3 nucleotide sequence: TGTGCCAGCAGTTACTCAACACGGGGCACTGAAGCTTTCTTT. This sequence encodes CASSYSTRGTEAFF. The rearrangement joins TRBV6-6 to TRBJ1-1; D is unresolved. V shed 0 bases and J shed 4 bases, with 9 bases lying between them. This CDR3 comprises 14 residues. CDR1 is MNHNY, CDR2 SVGAGI, per germline (reference sequence).

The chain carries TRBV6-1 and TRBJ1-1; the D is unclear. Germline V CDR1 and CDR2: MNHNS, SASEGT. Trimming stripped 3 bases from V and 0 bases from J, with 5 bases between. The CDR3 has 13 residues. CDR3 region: CASSEGLNTEAFF. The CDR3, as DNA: TGTGCCAGCAGTGAGGGCCTGAACACTGAAGCTTTCTTT.

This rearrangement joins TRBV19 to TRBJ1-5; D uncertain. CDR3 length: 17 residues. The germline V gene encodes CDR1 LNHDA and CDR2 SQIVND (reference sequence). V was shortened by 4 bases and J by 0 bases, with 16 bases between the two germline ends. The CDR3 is CASSTGGKAYSNQPQHF. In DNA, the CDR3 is TGTGCCAGTAGTACGGGAGGAAAGGCATATAGCAATCAGCCCCAGCATTTT.

CDR3 sequence (DNA): TGTGCCAGCAGTAGGGAGCGGGGGCTCCAAGAGACCCAGTACTTC. Translation gives CASSRERGLQETQYF. The chain recombines TRBV2 with TRBJ2-5, with 8 bases aligning to TRBD2. The CDR3 covers 15 residues. Per the germline V gene, CDR1 is SNHLY and CDR2 is FYNNEI. V trimming: 5 bases; J trimming: 1 base; junction bases outside the gene matches: 6.

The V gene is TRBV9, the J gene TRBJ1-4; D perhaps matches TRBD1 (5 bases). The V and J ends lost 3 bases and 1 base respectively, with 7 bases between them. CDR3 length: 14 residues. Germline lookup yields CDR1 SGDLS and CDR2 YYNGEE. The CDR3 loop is CASSGGVTNEKLFF. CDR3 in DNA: TGTGCCAGCAGCGGGGGGGTAACTAATGAAAAACTGTTTTTT. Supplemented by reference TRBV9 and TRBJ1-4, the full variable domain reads DSGVTQTPKHLITATGQRVTLRCSPRSGDLSVYWYQQSLDQGLQFLIQYYNGEERAKGNILERFSAQQFPDLHSELNLSSLELGDSALYFCASSGGVTNEKLFFGSGTQLSVL.

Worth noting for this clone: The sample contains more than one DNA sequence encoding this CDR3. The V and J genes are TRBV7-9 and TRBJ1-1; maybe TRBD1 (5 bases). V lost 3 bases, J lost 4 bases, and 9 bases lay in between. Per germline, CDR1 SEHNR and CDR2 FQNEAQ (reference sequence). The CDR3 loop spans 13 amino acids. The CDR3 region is CASSFQGGTEAFF. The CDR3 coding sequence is TGTGCCAGCAGCTTCCAGGGTGGCACTGAAGCTTTCTTT.

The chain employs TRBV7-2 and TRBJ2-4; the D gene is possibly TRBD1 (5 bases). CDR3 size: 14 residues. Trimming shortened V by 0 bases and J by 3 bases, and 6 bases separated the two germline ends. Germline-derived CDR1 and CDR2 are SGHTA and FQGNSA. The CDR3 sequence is CASSLAGVKNIQYF. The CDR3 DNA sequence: TGTGCCAGCAGCTTAGCAGGGGTCAAAAACATTCAGTACTTC.

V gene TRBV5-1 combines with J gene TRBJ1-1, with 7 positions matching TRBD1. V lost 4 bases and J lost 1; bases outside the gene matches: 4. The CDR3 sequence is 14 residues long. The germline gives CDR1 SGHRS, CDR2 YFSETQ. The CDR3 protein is CASSPGDRNTEAFF. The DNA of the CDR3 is TGCGCCAGCAGCCCCGGGGACAGGAACACTGAAGCTTTCTTT.

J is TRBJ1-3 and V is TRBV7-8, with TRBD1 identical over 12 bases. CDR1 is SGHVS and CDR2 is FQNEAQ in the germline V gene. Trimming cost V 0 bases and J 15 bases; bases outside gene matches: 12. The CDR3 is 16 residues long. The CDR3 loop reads CASSLAFGTGGAPKYF. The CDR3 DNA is TGTGCCAGCAGCTTAGCGTTTGGGACAGGGGGCGCCCCGAAATATTTT.